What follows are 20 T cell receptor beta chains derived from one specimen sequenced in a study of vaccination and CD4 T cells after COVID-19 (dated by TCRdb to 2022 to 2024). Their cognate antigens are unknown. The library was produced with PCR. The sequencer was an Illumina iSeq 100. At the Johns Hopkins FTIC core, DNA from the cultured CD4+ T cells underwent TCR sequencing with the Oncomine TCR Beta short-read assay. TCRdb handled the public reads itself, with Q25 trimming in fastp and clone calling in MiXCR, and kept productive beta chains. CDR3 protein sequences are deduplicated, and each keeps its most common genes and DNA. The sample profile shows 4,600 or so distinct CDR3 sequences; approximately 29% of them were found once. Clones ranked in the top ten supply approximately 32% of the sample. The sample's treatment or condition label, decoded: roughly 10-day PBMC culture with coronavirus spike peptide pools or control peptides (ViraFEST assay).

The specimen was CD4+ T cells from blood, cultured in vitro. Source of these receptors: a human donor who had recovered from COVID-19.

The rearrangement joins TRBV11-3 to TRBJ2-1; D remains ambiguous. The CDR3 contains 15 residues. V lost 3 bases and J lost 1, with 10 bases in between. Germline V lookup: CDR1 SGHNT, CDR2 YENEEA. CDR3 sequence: CASSFYMGSYNEQFF. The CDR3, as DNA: TGTGCCAGCAGCTTTTATATGGGATCCTACAATGAGCAGTTCTTC.

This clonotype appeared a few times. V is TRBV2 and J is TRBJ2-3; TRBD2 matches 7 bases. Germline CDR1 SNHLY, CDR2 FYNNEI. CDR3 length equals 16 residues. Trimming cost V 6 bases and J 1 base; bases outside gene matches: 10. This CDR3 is CASSGRGGRGTDTQYF. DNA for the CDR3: TGTGCCAGCAGCGGCCGCGGGGGTCGAGGCACAGATACGCAGTATTTT.

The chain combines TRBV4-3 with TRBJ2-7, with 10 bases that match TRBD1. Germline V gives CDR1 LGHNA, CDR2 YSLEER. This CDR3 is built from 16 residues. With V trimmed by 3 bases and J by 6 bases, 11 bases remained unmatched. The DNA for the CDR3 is TGCGCCAGCAGCCAGGAGATCCCAGGGACAGGGGCCGAGCAGTACTTC. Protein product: CASSQEIPGTGAEQYF.

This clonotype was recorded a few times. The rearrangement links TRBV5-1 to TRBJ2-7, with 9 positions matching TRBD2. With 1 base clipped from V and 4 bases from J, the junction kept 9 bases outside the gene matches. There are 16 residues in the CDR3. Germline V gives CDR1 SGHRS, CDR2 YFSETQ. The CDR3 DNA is TGCGCCAGCAGCTTGCTGTTAGGACTAGCGTCGTACGAGCAGTACTTC. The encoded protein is CASSLLLGLASYEQYF.

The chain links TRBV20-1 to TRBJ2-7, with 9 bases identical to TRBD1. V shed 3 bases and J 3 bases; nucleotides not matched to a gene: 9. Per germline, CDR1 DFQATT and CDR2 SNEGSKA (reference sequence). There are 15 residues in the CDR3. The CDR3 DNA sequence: TGCAGTGCTAGCTTAGGTGGACAGGGGCGCTACGAGCAGTACTTC. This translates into CSASLGGQGRYEQYF.

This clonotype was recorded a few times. CDR3 amino acids: CATRRLTGSSIGELFF. The CDR3 nucleotides read TGTGCCACCCGTCGACTGACAGGGAGTAGCATCGGGGAGCTGTTTTTT. The chain recombines TRBV19 with TRBJ2-2; TRBD1 aligns across 7 bases. From germline, CDR1 is LNHDA and CDR2 SQIVND (reference sequence). The ends lost 10 bases at V and 7 bases at J; junction bases unmatched: 18. The CDR3 covers 16 residues. Based on the CDR3 plus reference TRBV19 and TRBJ2-2, the full variable domain is DGGITQSPKYLFRKEGQNVTLSCEQNLNHDAMYWYRQDPGQGLRLIYYSQIVNDFQKGDIAEGYSVSREKKESFPLTVTSAQKNPTAFYLCATRRLTGSSIGELFFGEGSRLTVL.

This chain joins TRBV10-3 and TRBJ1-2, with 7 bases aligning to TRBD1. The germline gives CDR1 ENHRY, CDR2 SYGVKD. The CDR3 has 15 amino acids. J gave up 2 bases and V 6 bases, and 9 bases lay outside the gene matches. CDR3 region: CAIRKTGEKNYGYTF. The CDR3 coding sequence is TGTGCCATCAGGAAAACAGGGGAAAAAAACTATGGCTACACCTTC.

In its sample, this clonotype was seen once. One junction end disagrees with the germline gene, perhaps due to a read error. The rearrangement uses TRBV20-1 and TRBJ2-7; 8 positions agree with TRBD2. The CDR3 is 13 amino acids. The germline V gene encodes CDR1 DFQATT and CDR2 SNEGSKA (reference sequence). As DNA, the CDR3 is TGCAGTGCTAGCGGACTAGCCTCCTTCGAGCAGTACTTC. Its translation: CSASGLASFEQYF.

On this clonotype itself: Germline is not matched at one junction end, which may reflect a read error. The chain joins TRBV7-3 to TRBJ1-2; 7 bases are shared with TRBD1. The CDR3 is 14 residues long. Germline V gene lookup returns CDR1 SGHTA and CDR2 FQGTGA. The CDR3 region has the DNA TGTGCCAGCAGCTTATCCCCAGCGACAGGGCAACCCTACTTC. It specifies CASSLSPATGQPYF.

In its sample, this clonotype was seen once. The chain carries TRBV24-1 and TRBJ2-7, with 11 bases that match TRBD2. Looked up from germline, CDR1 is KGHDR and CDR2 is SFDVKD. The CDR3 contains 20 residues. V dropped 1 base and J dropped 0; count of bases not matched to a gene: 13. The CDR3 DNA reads TGTGCCACCAGTGATTTAAGAGAGACGGAGACTAGCGGGATCTCCTACGAGCAGTACTTC. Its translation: CATSDLRETETSGISYEQYF.

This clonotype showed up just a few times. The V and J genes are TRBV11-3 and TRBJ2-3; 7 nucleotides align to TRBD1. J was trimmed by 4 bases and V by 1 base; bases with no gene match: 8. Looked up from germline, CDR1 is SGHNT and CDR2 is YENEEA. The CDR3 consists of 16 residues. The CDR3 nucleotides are TGTGCCAGCAGCTTAGGCGACAGGGTCAGGGCAGATACGCAGTATTTT. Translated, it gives CASSLGDRVRADTQYF. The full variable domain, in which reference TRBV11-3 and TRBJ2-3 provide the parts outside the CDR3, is EAGVVQSPRYKIIEKKQPVAFWCNPISGHNTLYWYLQNLGQGPELLIRYENEEAVDDSQLPKDRFSAERLKGVDSTLKIQPAELGDSAVYLCASSLGDRVRADTQYFGPGTRLTVL.

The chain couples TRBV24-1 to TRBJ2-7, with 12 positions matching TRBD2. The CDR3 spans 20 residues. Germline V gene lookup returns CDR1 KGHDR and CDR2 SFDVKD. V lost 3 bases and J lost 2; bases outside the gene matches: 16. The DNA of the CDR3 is TGTGCCACCAGTGATATACCTAGCGGGAGGGTGGGGCGTGGGACCTACGAGCAGTACTTC. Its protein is CATSDIPSGRVGRGTYEQYF.

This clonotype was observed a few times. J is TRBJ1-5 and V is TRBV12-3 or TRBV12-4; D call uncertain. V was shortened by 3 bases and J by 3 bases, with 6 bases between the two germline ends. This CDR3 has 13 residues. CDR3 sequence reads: CASSLTSNQPQHF. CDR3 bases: TGTGCCAGCAGTTTGACGTCCAATCAGCCCCAGCATTTT.

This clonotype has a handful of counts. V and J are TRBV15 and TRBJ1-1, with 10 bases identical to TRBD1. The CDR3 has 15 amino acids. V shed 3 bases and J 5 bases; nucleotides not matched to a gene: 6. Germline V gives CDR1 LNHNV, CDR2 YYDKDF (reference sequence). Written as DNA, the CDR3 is TGTGCCACCAGCAGCAGGACAGGGGGTGGAACTGAAGCTTTCTTT. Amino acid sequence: CATSSRTGGGTEAFF.

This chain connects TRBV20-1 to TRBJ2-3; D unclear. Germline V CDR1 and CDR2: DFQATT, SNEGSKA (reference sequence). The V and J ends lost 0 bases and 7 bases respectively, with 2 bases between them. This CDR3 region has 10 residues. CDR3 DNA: TGCAGTGCTAGAGAGAATACGCAGTATTTT. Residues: CSARENTQYF.

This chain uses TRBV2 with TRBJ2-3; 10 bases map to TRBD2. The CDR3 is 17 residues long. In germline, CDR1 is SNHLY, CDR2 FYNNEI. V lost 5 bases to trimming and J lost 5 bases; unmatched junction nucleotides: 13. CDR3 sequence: CASSTQGSGRAGDTQYF. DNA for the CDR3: TGTGCCAGCAGTACCCAGGGAAGCGGGAGGGCCGGAGATACGCAGTATTTT.

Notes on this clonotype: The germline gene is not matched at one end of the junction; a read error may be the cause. Here the CDR3 DNA reads TGTGCCAGCAGCTTAATGGGAGCCCAACAAGAGGCCCAGTACTTC. It translates to CASSLMGAQQEAQYF. This chain uses TRBV7-9 with TRBJ2-5, with D possibly being TRBD2 (5 bases). The CDR3 spans 15 residues. Looked up from germline, CDR1 is SEHNR and CDR2 is FQNEAQ (reference sequence). Full variable domain (remainder filled in from reference TRBV7-9 and TRBJ2-5): DTGVSQNPRHKITKRGQNVTFRCDPISEHNRLYWYRQTLGQGPEFLTYFQNEAQLEKSRLLSDRFSAERPKGSFSTLEIQRTEQGDSAMYLCASSLMGAQQEAQYFGPGTRLLVL.

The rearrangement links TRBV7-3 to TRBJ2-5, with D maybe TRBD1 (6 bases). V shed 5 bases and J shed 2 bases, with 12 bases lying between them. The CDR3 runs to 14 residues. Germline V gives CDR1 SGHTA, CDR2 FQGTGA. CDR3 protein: CASSPTGLQETQYF. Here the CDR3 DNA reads TGTGCCAGCAGCCCCACAGGGCTGCAAGAGACCCAGTACTTC.

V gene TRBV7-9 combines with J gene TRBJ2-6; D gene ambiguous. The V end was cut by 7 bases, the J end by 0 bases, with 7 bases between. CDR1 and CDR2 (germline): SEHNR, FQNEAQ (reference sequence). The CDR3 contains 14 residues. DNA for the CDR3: TGTGCCAGCACGTCGACCTCTGGGGCCAACGTCCTGACTTTC. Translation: CASTSTSGANVLTF.

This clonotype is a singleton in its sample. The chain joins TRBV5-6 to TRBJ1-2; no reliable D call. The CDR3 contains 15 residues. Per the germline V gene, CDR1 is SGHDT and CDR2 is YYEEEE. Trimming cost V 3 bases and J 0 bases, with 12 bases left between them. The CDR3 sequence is CASSYQSVANYGYTF. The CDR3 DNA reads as TGTGCCAGCAGCTACCAGTCAGTGGCTAACTATGGCTACACCTTC.